This T cell receptor beta chain originates from a study of tumor T cells in aggressive B-cell lymphoma. Trimming pared 10 bases from V and 6 bases from J, leaving 22 bases between. CDR1 and CDR2 from the germline V gene are ENHRY and SYGVKD. The CDR3 consists of 14 residues. A remark on this clone: The sample contains more than one DNA sequence encoding this CDR3.

Using immunoSEQ multiplex PCR, the repertoire was profiled, and TCRdb retains in-frame clones only, with some absent. The profile covers 2,500 to 3,500 clones, with about 89% appearing a single time and roughly 5% taken by the ten largest. This chain joins TRBV10-3 and TRBJ2-7; D is possibly TRBD2 (5 bases). The receptor comes from an adult with diffuse large B cell lymphoma. Sequenced sample: tumor tissue. The CDR3 nucleotides are TGTGCCACGATTGATACTGGGAGTCCTCGCGAGCAGTACTTC. Translation: CATIDTGSPREQYF.